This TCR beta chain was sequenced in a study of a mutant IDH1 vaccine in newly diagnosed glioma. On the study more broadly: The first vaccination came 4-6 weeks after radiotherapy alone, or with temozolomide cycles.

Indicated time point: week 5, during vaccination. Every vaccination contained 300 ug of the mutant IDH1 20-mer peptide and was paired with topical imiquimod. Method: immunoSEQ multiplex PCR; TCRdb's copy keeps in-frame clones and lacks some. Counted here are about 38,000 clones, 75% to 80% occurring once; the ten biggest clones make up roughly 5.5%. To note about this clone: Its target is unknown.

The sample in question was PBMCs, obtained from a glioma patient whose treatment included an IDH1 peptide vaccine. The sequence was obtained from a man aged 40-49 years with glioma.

The CDR3 region has the DNA TGTGCCAGCAGGGGGGGCCCGAACTATGGCTACACCTTC. Protein product: CASRGGPNYGYTF. The V and J genes are TRBV19 and TRBJ1-2, with TRBD1 matching over 7 bases. V was pared by 9 bases and J by 2 bases, with 6 bases of the junction left unmatched. This CDR3 contains 13 residues. Germline V gene data show CDR1 as LNHDA and CDR2 as SQIVND (reference sequence).